These 7 T cell receptor beta chains came from one sample sequenced in a study of patients and donors after allogeneic stem cell transplantation. TCRdb re-called the RT-PCR reads with MiXCR, one entry per CDR3 protein. The sample includes fewer than 75,000 distinct CDR3 sequences, about an eighth of them seen just once. The specimen was blood, either unsorted or a sorted T cell fraction (not recorded which). The receptors derive from a human donor who was either an allogeneic HSCT recipient or a stem cell or donor lymphocyte infusion donor (not recorded which). It is not recorded whose cells these are; they may come from a transplant donor.

This clonotype was counted between two and nine times. The gene calls are TRBV20-1 and TRBJ2-7; D is unresolved. Trimming removed 5 bases from V and 0 bases from J, with 17 bases in between. Germline V gene sequence: CDR1 DFQATT, CDR2 SNEGSKA (reference sequence). This CDR3 has 15 residues. For the CDR3, the DNA is TGCAGTGCTTGGGTGTCTCGGAAAGGCTCCTACGAGCAGTACTTC. It is translated as CSAWVSRKGSYEQYF.

V is TRBV3-1 and J is TRBJ2-1; a weak D match, TRBD2 (5 bases). The CDR3 loop spans 13 amino acids. V dropped 4 bases and J dropped 7 bases, with 11 bases sitting between them. CDR1 is LGHDT and CDR2 is YNNKEL in the germline V gene (reference sequence). The DNA for the CDR3 is TGTGCCAGCAGCCCCCGGACTGTAAATGAGCAGTTCTTC. Encoded protein: CASSPRTVNEQFF.

This clonotype was detected only a few times. The chain joins TRBV12-3 or TRBV12-4 to TRBJ2-7; 10 bases fit TRBD2. The CDR3 extends over 17 amino acids. V gave up 2 bases and J gave up 0 bases; unmatched junction bases: 7. The CDR3: CASSLRLAGQSSYEQYF. Here the CDR3 DNA reads TGTGCCAGCAGTTTACGACTAGCGGGCCAGAGCTCCTACGAGCAGTACTTC.

This clonotype was counted only a few times. This chain uses TRBV10-3 with TRBJ2-7, with 12 positions matching TRBD2. Germline CDR1 and CDR2: ENHRY and SYGVKD. CDR3 size: 14 residues. With V trimmed by 10 bases and J by 3 bases, 7 bases remained unmatched. CDR3 coding DNA: TGTGCCACCGCTAGCGGGGGGGGATTCTACGAGCAGTACTTC. Its translation: CATASGGGFYEQYF.

The rearrangement links TRBV2 to TRBJ2-7, with D uncertain. Trimming shortened V by 6 bases and J by 0 bases, and 9 bases separated the two germline ends. CDR3 length: 13 residues. Germline V lookup: CDR1 SNHLY, CDR2 FYNNEI. The CDR3 loop is CASSDRPSYEQYF. For the CDR3, the DNA is TGTGCCAGCAGCGACCGCCCCTCCTACGAGCAGTACTTC.

This clonotype was observed a handful of times. The V gene is TRBV5-5, the J gene TRBJ2-7; D is ambiguous. The V end lost 0 bases, the J end lost 2 bases, and 12 bases lay between the germline ends. The CDR3 sequence is 15 residues long. The germline V gene encodes CDR1 SGHKS and CDR2 YYEKEE (reference sequence). CDR3 sequence: CASSLGRGDPYEQYF. CDR3 bases: TGTGCCAGCAGCTTGGGGCGCGGAGACCCCTACGAGCAGTACTTC.

This clonotype was observed at least ten times. The chain is built from TRBV20-1 and TRBJ1-2, with TRBD1 as a possible D gene (5 bases). V gave up 6 bases and J gave up 2 bases, with 13 bases separating them. In germline, CDR1 is DFQATT, CDR2 SNEGSKA (reference sequence). The CDR3 length is 13 residues. CDR3 sequence reads: CSAPDQGNYGYTF. In DNA form, the CDR3 reads TGCAGTGCACCAGATCAGGGAAACTATGGCTACACCTTC.